The 28 T cell receptor beta chains below come from one sample, sequenced in a study of blood T cell repertoires in COVID-19. Some clones are missing from TCRdb's copy, which holds only in-frame ones; the method was immunoSEQ multiplex PCR. The data contain approximately 150,000 clones, around 80% of them singletons. The sequencing sample was made of PBMCs or T cells enriched from blood (not recorded which). All receptors derive from a woman aged 45-65 years who had recovered from COVID-19.

The chain carries TRBV10-3 and TRBJ2-1; TRBD1 aligns across 7 bases. J was trimmed by 7 bases and V by 8 bases; bases with no gene match: 8. The V gene's germline CDR1 is ENHRY and CDR2 SYGVKD. The CDR3 is 13 residues long. The DNA for the CDR3 is TGTGCCATCGGGACAGTCATGGGAAATGAGCAGTTCTTC. Translating gives CAIGTVMGNEQFF.

The gene calls are TRBV19 and TRBJ1-2; D call uncertain. The germline V gene has CDR1 LNHDA and CDR2 SQIVND (reference sequence). V was clipped by 4 bases and J by 10 bases, with 7 bases between them. This CDR3 is built from 10 residues. The CDR3 sequence: CASSSHFYTF. CDR3 nucleotide sequence: TGTGCCAGTAGTAGTCACTTCTACACCTTC.

V gene TRBV28 combines with J gene TRBJ1-1; tentatively, D is TRBD1 (6 bases). Trimming took 4 bases from V and 0 from J, leaving 15 bases between them. CDR3 length: 16 amino acids. The germline V gene has CDR1 MDHEN and CDR2 SYDVKM. CDR3 bases: TGTGCCAGCAGTTCTGGGGGGGGCGTTCTGAACACTGAAGCTTTCTTT. Translating gives CASSSGGGVLNTEAFF.

Written as DNA, the CDR3 is TGCGCCAGCAGCCGAGGACAGTACACCGGGGAGCTGTTTTTT. This sequence encodes CASSRGQYTGELFF. The chain carries TRBV5-1 and TRBJ2-2; possible D gene TRBD1, 6 bases. The germline CDR1 and CDR2 sequences are SGHRS and YFSETQ. V lost 4 bases and J lost 3, with 10 bases in between. This CDR3 has 14 residues.

The V call is TRBV7-9, the J call TRBJ2-7; a possible D gene is TRBD1 (6 bases). V was pared by 5 bases and J by 6 bases, with 20 bases between. There are 15 residues in the CDR3. Germline lookup yields CDR1 SEHNR and CDR2 FQNEAQ (reference sequence). The CDR3 reads CASSLDSPVICEQYF. In DNA form, the CDR3 reads TGTGCCAGCAGCCTGGACAGCCCAGTTATTTGCGAGCAGTACTTC.

The chain employs TRBV6-5 and TRBJ1-6, with TRBD1 identical over 7 bases. V trimming: 6 bases; J trimming: 6 bases; junction bases outside the gene matches: 8. Germline V gives CDR1 MNHEY, CDR2 SVGAGI. The CDR3 is 15 residues long. Here the CDR3 DNA reads TGTGCCAGCAGAACTGGACAGGACCTTAATTCACCCCTCCACTTT. This codes for CASRTGQDLNSPLHF.

V is TRBV4-2 and J is TRBJ2-1, with D perhaps matching TRBD2 (5 bases). This CDR3 spans 12 amino acids. Trimming cost V 0 bases and J 10 bases, with 7 bases left between them. The germline V gene encodes CDR1 LGHNA and CDR2 YNFKEQ. CDR3 DNA: TGTGCCAGCAGCCAAGAAGTAGCGGAGCAGTTCTTC. Translation gives CASSQEVAEQFF.

This clone was detected only once. This sequence joins TRBV15 and TRBJ2-7, with TRBD1 matching 7 bases. The CDR3 covers 14 residues. Germline V lookup: CDR1 LNHNV, CDR2 YYDKDF (reference sequence). V shed 6 bases and J 2 bases; nucleotides not matched to a gene: 7. CDR3 in DNA: TGTGCCACCAGTAAAGAGGGGGCTACCTACGAGCAGTACTTC. Its translation: CATSKEGATYEQYF.

J is TRBJ1-5 and V is TRBV7-2, with D perhaps TRBD1 (6 bases). The CDR3 is 13 amino acids. V was pared by 2 bases and J by 11 bases, with 13 bases between. Germline CDR1 reads SGHTA; CDR2 reads FQGNSA. The CDR3 bases are TGTGCCAGCAGCTTATCACAGGGTAAGTCCCAGCATTTT. Translation: CASSLSQGKSQHF. Combining the CDR3 with reference TRBV7-2 and TRBJ1-5 gives the whole variable domain GAGVSQSPSNKVTEKGKDVELRCDPISGHTALYWYRQSLGQGLEFLIYFQGNSAPDKSGLPSDRFSAERTGGSVSTLTIQRTQQEDSAVYLCASSLSQGKSQHFGDGTRLSIL.

The CDR3 sequence is CASSQGGGLGDTQYF. CDR3 DNA: TGTGCCAGCAGCCAGGGGGGAGGGTTAGGAGATACGCAGTATTTT. This sequence joins TRBV4-2 and TRBJ2-3, with 7 bases lining up with TRBD2. The length of the CDR3 is 15 residues. V lost 3 bases and J lost 5; bases outside the gene matches: 8. CDR1 LGHNA and CDR2 YNFKEQ come from the germline V gene.

The J gene is TRBJ2-7, the V gene TRBV18; 10 positions agree with TRBD2. Germline lookup yields CDR1 KGHSH and CDR2 LQKENI. This CDR3 comprises 15 residues. The junction had 4 bases not matched to a gene; V was cut back by 4 bases and J by 1 base. The CDR3 bases are TGTGCCAGCTCACGTCAGACTAGCGGGTCCTACGAGCAGTACTTC. Protein product: CASSRQTSGSYEQYF. Based on the CDR3 plus reference TRBV18 and TRBJ2-7, the full variable domain is NAGVMQNPRHLVRRRGQEARLRCSPMKGHSHVYWYRQLPEEGLKFMVYLQKENIIDESGMPKERFSAEFPKEGPSILRIQQVVRGDSAAYFCASSRQTSGSYEQYFGPGTRLTVT.

The V gene is TRBV7-2, the J gene TRBJ1-1, with no clear D. The CDR3 runs to 13 residues. V was shortened by 5 bases and J by 1 base, with 8 bases between the two germline ends. Germline loops: CDR1 SGHTA, CDR2 FQGNSA. This CDR3 is CASSQQQNTEAFF. The CDR3 coding sequence is TGTGCCAGCAGCCAACAGCAGAACACTGAAGCTTTCTTT. Using reference TRBV7-2 and TRBJ1-1 for the parts outside the CDR3, the full variable domain is GAGVSQSPSNKVTEKGKDVELRCDPISGHTALYWYRQSLGQGLEFLIYFQGNSAPDKSGLPSDRFSAERTGGSVSTLTIQRTQQEDSAVYLCASSQQQNTEAFFGQGTRLTVV.

The chain links TRBV3-1 (or the pseudogene TRBV3-2) to TRBJ2-7, with D possibly being TRBD2 (6 bases). Per germline, CDR1 LGHDT and CDR2 YNNKEL (reference sequence). CDR3 length: 14 residues. V gave up 0 bases and J gave up 2 bases, with 8 bases separating them. The CDR3 DNA is TGTGCCAGCAGCCAAGATGGCGGGACCTACGAGCAGTACTTC. It translates to CASSQDGGTYEQYF.

The J gene is TRBJ1-3, the V gene TRBV4-2; D may be TRBD1 (6 bases). Trimming removed 4 bases at V and 2 bases at J, with 9 bases between. Germline CDR1 LGHNA, CDR2 YNFKEQ. The CDR3 is 14 amino acids. CDR3 sequence (DNA): TGTGCCAGCAGCCTGACAGGCACTGGAAACACCATATATTTT. Its translation is CASSLTGTGNTIYF.

The chain links TRBV19 to TRBJ1-2, with 7 bases matching TRBD1. V trimming: 4 bases; J trimming: 8 bases; junction bases outside the gene matches: 16. CDR3 size: 16 residues. Germline CDR1 is LNHDA and CDR2 is SQIVND (reference sequence). CDR3: CASSRRTGDVERGYTF. The CDR3 DNA follows: TGTGCCAGTAGTAGAAGAACAGGGGACGTGGAAAGGGGCTACACCTTC.

V gene TRBV19 combines with J gene TRBJ1-4, with D unclear. Germline values: CDR1 LNHDA, CDR2 SQIVND (reference sequence). CDR3 length equals 15 residues. V lost 5 bases, J lost 0 bases, and 10 bases lay in between. CDR3 DNA sequence: TGTGCCAGTAGTCTTACCGGGACAACTAATGAAAAACTGTTTTTT. Its translation is CASSLTGTTNEKLFF. Full variable domain (missing parts from reference TRBV19 and TRBJ1-4): DGGITQSPKYLFRKEGQNVTLSCEQNLNHDAMYWYRQDPGQGLRLIYYSQIVNDFQKGDIAEGYSVSREKKESFPLTVTSAQKNPTAFYLCASSLTGTTNEKLFFGSGTQLSVL.

V is TRBV28 and J is TRBJ2-5, with a tentative D call TRBD1 (7 bases). Germline lookup yields CDR1 MDHEN and CDR2 SYDVKM. The CDR3 is made up of 15 amino acids. V was pared by 6 bases and J by 5 bases, with 19 bases between. CDR3 sequence reads: CASSSPGGHGETQYF. DNA for the CDR3: TGTGCCAGCAGCTCCCCAGGGGGGCATGGCGAGACCCAGTACTTC.

The chain couples TRBV7-9 to TRBJ1-2; TRBD1 matches at 7 bases. This CDR3 comprises 14 residues. Germline lookup yields CDR1 SEHNR and CDR2 FQNEAQ (reference sequence). The V segment lost 3 bases and the J segment 0 bases; nucleotides outside the gene matches: 1. The CDR3 is CASSLGTANYGYTF. The CDR3 DNA reads TGTGCCAGCAGCTTGGGGACAGCTAACTATGGCTACACCTTC.

The chain employs TRBV5-6 and TRBJ2-3; D is undetermined. Germline lookup yields CDR1 SGHDT and CDR2 YYEEEE. Deletions cut 4 bases from V and 2 bases from J, with 14 bases between. The CDR3 is 15 residues long. The CDR3 nucleotides read TGTGCCAGCAGCGATAGCCCTACCCCCACAGATACGCAGTATTTT. Translation: CASSDSPTPTDTQYF.

The V and J genes are TRBV12-3 or TRBV12-4 and TRBJ1-1; D is ambiguous. The CDR3 contains 13 residues. V was shortened by 3 bases and J by 0 bases, with 5 bases between the two germline ends. The CDR3 protein is CASSLSMNTEAFF. The CDR3 nucleotides are TGTGCCAGCAGTTTGAGTATGAACACTGAAGCTTTCTTT.

The chain employs TRBV5-8 and TRBJ2-2; D remains unclear. The CDR3 is 13 residues long. Germline lookup yields CDR1 SGHTS and CDR2 YDEGEE. Trimming removed 2 bases at V and 8 bases at J, with 10 bases between. The CDR3 DNA sequence: TGTGCCAGCAGCTTTAGGAGAACGGGGGAGCTGTTTTTT. It specifies CASSFRRTGELFF.

This clone was observed a few times. J is TRBJ2-3 and V is TRBV11-2, with 11 nucleotides matching TRBD2. V shed 5 bases, J shed 4 bases, and the junction held 8 bases outside the gene matches. CDR1 and CDR2 from the germline V gene are SGHAT and FQNNGV. The CDR3 totals 16 residues. The DNA for the CDR3 is TGTGCCAGCAGCACCCATAGCGGGAGGGGCTCAGATACGCAGTATTTT. It yields the protein CASSTHSGRGSDTQYF.

This chain's CDR3 is CASSLAAGMNTEAFF. Written as DNA, the CDR3 is TGCGCCAGCAGCTTGGCCGCAGGGATGAACACTGAAGCTTTCTTT. This chain uses TRBV5-1 with TRBJ1-1, with a tentative D call TRBD1 (5 bases). This CDR3 has 15 residues. Per the germline V gene, CDR1 is SGHRS and CDR2 is YFSETQ. Trimming left V 0 bases short and J 0 bases short, with 9 bases between.

This chain links TRBV7-3 with TRBJ1-3; tentative D call: TRBD1 (6 bases). The CDR3 is 15 amino acids. Germline V lookup: CDR1 SGHTA, CDR2 FQGTGA. Trimming stripped 1 base from V and 4 bases from J, with 11 bases between. CDR3 nucleotides: TGTGCCAGCAGCTTAAGTCCAGGGGAAGGAAACACCATATATTTT. It specifies CASSLSPGEGNTIYF.

The rearrangement joins TRBV27 to TRBJ1-5; TRBD1 matches at 7 bases. V shed 7 bases, J shed 4 bases, and the junction held 7 bases outside the gene matches. This CDR3 contains 14 residues. The germline CDR1 and CDR2 sequences are MNHEY and SMNVEV (reference sequence). CDR3 amino acids: CASMGQNGNQPQHF. Written as DNA, the CDR3 is TGTGCCAGCATGGGACAGAACGGAAATCAGCCCCAGCATTTT.

This clone was recorded once. The chain is built from TRBV2 and TRBJ1-5; D possibly corresponds to TRBD1 (5 bases). V was pared by 4 bases and J by 2 bases, with 12 bases between. The CDR3 is 15 residues long. CDR1 and CDR2 (germline): SNHLY, FYNNEI. The CDR3 sequence: CASSGGTTGNQPQHF. The CDR3 DNA sequence: TGTGCCAGCAGTGGAGGAACGACAGGCAATCAGCCCCAGCATTTT.

The chain couples TRBV28 to TRBJ2-7; TRBD1 is a possible D gene (6 bases). Germline CDR1 is MDHEN and CDR2 is SYDVKM. The CDR3 is 13 amino acids. Deletions cut 10 bases from V and 6 bases from J, with 19 bases between. The CDR3, as DNA: TGTGCCATCCTGGACAGTAACGTCTCCGAGCAGTACTTC. Amino acid sequence: CAILDSNVSEQYF.

This clone was recorded only once. The V and J genes are TRBV5-4 and TRBJ2-5; D remains ambiguous. The CDR3 has 13 amino acids. The germline V gene has CDR1 SGHNT and CDR2 YYREEE (reference sequence). Between the trimmed V and J ends, which lost 1 base and 4 bases, there was a span of 8 bases. CDR3 protein: CASSLPGGETQYF. In DNA form, the CDR3 reads TGTGCCAGCAGCTTGCCGGGTGGAGAGACCCAGTACTTC.